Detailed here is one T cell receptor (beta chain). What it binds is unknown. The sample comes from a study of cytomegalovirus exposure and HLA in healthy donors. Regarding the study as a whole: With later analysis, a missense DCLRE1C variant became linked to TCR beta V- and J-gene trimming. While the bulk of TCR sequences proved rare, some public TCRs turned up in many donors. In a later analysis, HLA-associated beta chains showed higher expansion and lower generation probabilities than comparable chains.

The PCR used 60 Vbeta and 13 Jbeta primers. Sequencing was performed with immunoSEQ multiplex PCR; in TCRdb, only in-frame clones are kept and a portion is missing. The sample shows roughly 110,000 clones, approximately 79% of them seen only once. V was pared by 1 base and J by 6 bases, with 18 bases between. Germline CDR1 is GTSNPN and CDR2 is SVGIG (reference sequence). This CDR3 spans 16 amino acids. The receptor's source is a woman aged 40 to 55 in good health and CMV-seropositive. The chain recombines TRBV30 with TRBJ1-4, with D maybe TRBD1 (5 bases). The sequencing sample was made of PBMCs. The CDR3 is CAWSGRDSPFDEKLFF. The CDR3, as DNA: TGTGCCTGGAGTGGCCGGGACTCCCCCTTCGATGAAAAACTGTTTTTT.